This T cell receptor beta chain stems from a study of T cells in Graves' hyperthyroidism and ophthalmopathy. Researchers amplified the TCR beta CDR3 regions from RNA transcripts. In the first-round RT-PCR of the TCR CDR3, the HTBI primer set was used. TCRdb itself ran the multiplex PCR reads through MiXCR, one entry per CDR3 protein. There are some 200,000 distinct CDR3 sequences in the sample; 17% occur only once, and roughly 50% lies in the top ten. V lost 1 base to trimming and J lost 1 base, with 7 bases between them. CDR1 SGHVS and CDR2 FQNEAQ come from the germline V gene. The CDR3 is 14 residues long. Overall study findings and caveats: A 13 V-J signature model discriminated ophthalmopathy versus stable hyperthyroidism.

Absence of ophthalmopathy progression within 18 months defined stable Graves' hyperthyroidism. Patients showing uncontrolled infection, other autoimmune disease, pregnancy or lactation were ineligible. This clonotype appeared many times. Its antigen remains unidentified. What was sequenced was blood. This sequence joins TRBV7-8 and TRBJ1-1; D unresolved. This TCR was recovered from a woman in her forties or fifties with Graves' hyperthyroidism. Written as DNA, the CDR3 is TGTGCCAGCAGCTTAGTCGGCAGGAACACTGAAGCTTTCTTT. Translated, it gives CASSLVGRNTEAFF.